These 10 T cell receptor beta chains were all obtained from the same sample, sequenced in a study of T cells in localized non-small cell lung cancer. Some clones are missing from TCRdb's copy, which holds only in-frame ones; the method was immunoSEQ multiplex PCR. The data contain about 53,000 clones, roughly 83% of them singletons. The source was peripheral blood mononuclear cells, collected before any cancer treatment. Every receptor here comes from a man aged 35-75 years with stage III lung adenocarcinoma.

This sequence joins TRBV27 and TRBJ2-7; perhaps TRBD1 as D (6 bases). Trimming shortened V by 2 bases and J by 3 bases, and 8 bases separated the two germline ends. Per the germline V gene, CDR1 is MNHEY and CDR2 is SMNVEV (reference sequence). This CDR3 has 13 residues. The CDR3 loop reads CASSLLQGYEQYF. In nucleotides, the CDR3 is TGTGCCAGCAGTTTACTACAGGGCTACGAGCAGTACTTC.

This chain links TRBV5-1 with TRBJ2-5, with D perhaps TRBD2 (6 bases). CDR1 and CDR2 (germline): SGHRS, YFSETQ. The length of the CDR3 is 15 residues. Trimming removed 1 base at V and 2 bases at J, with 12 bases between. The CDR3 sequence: CASSLLIAVQETQYF. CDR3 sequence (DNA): TGCGCCAGCAGCTTGCTTATAGCGGTACAAGAGACCCAGTACTTC.

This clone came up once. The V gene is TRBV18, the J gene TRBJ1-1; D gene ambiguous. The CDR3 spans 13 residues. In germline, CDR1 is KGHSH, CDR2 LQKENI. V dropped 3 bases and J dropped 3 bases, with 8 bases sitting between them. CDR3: CASSPGRYTEAFF. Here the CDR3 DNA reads TGTGCCAGCTCACCCGGACGGTACACTGAAGCTTTCTTT.

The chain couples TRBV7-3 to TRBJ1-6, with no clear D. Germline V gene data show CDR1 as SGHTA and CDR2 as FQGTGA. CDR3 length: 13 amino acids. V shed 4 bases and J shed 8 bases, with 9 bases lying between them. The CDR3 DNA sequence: TGTGCCAGCAGCTCCTACCGGGATTCACCCCTCCACTTT. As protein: CASSSYRDSPLHF.

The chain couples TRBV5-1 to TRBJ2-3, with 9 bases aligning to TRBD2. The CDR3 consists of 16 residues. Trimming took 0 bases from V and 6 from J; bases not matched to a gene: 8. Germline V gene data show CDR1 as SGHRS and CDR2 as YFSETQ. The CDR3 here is CASSLGLADLSDTQYF. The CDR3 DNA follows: TGCGCCAGCAGCTTGGGACTAGCGGATCTTTCTGATACGCAGTATTTT.

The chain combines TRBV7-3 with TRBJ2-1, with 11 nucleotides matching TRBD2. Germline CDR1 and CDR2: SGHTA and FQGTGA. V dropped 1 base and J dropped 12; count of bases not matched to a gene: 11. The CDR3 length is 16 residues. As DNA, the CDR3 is TGTGCCAGCAGCTTAAGACTAGCGGGACTCAATGAGGGGCAGTTCTTC. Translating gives CASSLRLAGLNEGQFF.

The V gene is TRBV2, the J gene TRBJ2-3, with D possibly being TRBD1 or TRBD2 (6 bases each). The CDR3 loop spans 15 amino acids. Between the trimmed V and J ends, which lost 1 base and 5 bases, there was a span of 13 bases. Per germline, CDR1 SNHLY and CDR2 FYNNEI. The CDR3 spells CASSEDGGQEDTQYF. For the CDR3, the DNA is TGTGCCAGCAGTGAAGATGGGGGGCAGGAAGATACGCAGTATTTT.

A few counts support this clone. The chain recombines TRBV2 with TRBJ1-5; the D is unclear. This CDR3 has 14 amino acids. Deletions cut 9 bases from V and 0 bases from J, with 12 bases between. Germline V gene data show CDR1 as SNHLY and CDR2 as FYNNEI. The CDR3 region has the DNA TGTGCCAGTTCCGGGTTGTTTAGCAATCAGCCCCAGCATTTT. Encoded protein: CASSGLFSNQPQHF. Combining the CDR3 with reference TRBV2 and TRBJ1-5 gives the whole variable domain EPEVTQTPSHQVTQMGQEVILRCVPISNHLYFYWYRQILGQKVEFLVSFYNNEISEKSEIFDDQFSVERPDGSNFTLKIRSTKLEDSAMYFCASSGLFSNQPQHFGDGTRLSIL.

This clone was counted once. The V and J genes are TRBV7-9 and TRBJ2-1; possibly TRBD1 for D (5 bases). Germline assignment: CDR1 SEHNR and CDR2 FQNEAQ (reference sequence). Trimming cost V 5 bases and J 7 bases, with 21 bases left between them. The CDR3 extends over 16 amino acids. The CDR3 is CASSQAAGPPNNEQFF. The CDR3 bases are TGTGCCAGCAGCCAAGCTGCAGGGCCCCCCAATAATGAGCAGTTCTTC.

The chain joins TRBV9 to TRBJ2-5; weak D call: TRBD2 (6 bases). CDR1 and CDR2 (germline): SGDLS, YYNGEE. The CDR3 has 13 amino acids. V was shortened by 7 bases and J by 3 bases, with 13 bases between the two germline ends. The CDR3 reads CASGDLAEETQYF. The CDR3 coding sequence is TGTGCCAGCGGGGACTTAGCGGAAGAGACCCAGTACTTC.